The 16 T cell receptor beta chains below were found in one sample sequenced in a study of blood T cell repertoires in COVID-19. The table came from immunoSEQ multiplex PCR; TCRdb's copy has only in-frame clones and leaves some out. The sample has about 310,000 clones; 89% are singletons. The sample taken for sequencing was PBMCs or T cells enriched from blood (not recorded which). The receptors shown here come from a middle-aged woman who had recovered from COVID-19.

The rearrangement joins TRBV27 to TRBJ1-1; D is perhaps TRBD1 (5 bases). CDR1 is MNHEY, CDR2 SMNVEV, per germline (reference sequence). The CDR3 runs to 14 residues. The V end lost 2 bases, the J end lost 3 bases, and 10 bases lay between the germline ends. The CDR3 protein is CASSLQGLDTEAFF. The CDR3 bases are TGTGCCAGCAGTTTACAGGGTCTGGACACTGAAGCTTTCTTT.

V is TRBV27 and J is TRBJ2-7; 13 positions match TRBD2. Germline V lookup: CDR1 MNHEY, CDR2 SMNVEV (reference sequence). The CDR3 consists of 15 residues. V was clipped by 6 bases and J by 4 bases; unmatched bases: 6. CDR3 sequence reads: CASRSTSGRGYEQYF. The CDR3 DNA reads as TGTGCCAGCAGATCTACTAGCGGGAGGGGATACGAGCAGTACTTC.

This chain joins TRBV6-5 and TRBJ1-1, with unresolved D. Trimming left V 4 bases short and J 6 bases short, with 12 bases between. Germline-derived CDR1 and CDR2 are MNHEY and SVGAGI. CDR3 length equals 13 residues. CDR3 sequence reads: CASSSLALSEAFF. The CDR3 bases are TGTGCCAGCAGTTCTTTAGCTCTTTCTGAAGCTTTCTTT.

The CDR3 DNA is TGTGCCAGCAGCCCCGGGACAGGGGGCTCTAATGAGCAGTTCTTC. Encoded protein: CASSPGTGGSNEQFF. This sequence joins TRBV7-3 and TRBJ2-1; 12 nucleotides match TRBD1. Trimming removed 5 bases from V and 7 bases from J; junction bases left unmatched: 6. The CDR3 runs to 15 residues. The germline CDR1 and CDR2 sequences are SGHTA and FQGTGA.

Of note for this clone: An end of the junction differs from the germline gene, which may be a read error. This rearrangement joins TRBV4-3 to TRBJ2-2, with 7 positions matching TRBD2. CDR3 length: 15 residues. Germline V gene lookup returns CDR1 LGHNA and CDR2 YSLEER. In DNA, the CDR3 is TGCGCCCGCAGCCGGGGGGAGGGAAACACCGGGGAGCTGTTTTTT. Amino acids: CARSRGEGNTGELFF.

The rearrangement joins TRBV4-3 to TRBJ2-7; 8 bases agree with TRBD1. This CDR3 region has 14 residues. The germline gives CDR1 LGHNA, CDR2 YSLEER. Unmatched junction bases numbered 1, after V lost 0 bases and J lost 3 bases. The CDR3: CASSQDDRGYEQYF. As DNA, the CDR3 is TGCGCCAGCAGCCAAGATGACAGGGGCTACGAGCAGTACTTC.

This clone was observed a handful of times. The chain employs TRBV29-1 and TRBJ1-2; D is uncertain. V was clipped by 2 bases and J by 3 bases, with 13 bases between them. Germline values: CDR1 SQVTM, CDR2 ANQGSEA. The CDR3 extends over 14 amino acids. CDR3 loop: CSVEPRDRDYGYTF. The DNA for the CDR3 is TGCAGCGTTGAACCCCGGGATAGGGACTATGGCTACACCTTC.

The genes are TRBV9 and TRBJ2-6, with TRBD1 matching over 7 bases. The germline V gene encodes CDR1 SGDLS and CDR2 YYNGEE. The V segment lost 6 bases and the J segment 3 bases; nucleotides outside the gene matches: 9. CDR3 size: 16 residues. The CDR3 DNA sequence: TGTGCCAGCACCTCAAGAGGGGGCGTTGGGGCCAACGTCCTGACTTTC. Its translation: CASTSRGGVGANVLTF.

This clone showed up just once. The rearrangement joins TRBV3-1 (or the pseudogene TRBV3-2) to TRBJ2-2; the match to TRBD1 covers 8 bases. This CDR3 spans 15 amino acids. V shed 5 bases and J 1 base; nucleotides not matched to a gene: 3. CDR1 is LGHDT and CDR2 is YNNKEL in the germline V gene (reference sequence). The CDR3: CASSYGTGNTGELFF. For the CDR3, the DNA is TGTGCCAGCAGCTACGGGACAGGGAACACCGGGGAGCTGTTTTTT.

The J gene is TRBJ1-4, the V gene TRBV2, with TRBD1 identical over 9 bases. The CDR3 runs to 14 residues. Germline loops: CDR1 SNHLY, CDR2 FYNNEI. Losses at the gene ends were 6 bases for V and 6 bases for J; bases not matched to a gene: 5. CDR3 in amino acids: CASRDRDRDEKLFF. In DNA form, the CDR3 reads TGTGCCAGCAGGGACCGGGACAGGGATGAAAAACTGTTTTTT.

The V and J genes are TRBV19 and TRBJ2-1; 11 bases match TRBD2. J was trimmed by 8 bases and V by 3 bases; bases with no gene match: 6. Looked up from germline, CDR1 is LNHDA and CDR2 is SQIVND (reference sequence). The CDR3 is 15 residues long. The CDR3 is CASSMGTSGSYEQFF. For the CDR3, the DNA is TGTGCCAGTAGTATGGGTACTAGCGGGAGCTATGAGCAGTTCTTC. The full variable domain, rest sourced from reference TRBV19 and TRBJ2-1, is DGGITQSPKYLFRKEGQNVTLSCEQNLNHDAMYWYRQDPGQGLRLIYYSQIVNDFQKGDIAEGYSVSREKKESFPLTVTSAQKNPTAFYLCASSMGTSGSYEQFFGPGTRLTVL.

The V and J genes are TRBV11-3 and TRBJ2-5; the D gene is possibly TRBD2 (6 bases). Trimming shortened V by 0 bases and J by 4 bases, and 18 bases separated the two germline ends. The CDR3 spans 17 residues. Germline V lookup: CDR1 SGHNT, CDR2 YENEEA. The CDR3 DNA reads TGTGCCAGCAGCTTAGATATCTCCGGGAGCGCCTCAGAGACCCAGTACTTC. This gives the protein CASSLDISGSASETQYF.

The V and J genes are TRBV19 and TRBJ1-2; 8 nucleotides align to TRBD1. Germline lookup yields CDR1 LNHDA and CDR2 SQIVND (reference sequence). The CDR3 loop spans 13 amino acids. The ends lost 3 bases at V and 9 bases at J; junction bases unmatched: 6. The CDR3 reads CASSIPGQGRYTF. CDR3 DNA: TGTGCCAGTAGTATCCCAGGACAGGGACGCTACACCTTC. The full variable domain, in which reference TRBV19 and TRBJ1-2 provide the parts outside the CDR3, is DGGITQSPKYLFRKEGQNVTLSCEQNLNHDAMYWYRQDPGQGLRLIYYSQIVNDFQKGDIAEGYSVSREKKESFPLTVTSAQKNPTAFYLCASSIPGQGRYTFGSGTRLTVV.

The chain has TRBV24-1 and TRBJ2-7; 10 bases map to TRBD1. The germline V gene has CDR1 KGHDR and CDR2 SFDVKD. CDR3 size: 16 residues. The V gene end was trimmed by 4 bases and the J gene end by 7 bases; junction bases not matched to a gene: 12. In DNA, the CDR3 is TGTGCCACCAGTGACCGGACAGGGGGAGCCTTCGGGGAGCAGTACTTC. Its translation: CATSDRTGGAFGEQYF.

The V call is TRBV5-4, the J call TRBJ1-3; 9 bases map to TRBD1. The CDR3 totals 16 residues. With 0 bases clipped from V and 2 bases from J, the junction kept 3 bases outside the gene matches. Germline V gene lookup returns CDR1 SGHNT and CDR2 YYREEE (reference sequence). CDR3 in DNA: TGTGCCAGCAGCTTGGATGGGGACAGGGCTGGAAACACCATATATTTT. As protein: CASSLDGDRAGNTIYF. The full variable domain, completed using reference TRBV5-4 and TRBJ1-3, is ETGVTQSPTHLIKTRGQQVTLRCSSQSGHNTVSWYQQALGQGPQFIFQYYREEENGRGNFPPRFSGLQFPNYSSELNVNALELDDSALYLCASSLDGDRAGNTIYFGEGSWLTVV.

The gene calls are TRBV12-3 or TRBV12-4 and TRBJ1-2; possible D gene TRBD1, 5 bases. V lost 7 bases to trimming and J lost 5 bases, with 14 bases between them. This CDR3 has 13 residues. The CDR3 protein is CASKSGGPYGYTF. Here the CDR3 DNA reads TGTGCCAGCAAATCGGGGGGTCCTTATGGCTACACCTTC.